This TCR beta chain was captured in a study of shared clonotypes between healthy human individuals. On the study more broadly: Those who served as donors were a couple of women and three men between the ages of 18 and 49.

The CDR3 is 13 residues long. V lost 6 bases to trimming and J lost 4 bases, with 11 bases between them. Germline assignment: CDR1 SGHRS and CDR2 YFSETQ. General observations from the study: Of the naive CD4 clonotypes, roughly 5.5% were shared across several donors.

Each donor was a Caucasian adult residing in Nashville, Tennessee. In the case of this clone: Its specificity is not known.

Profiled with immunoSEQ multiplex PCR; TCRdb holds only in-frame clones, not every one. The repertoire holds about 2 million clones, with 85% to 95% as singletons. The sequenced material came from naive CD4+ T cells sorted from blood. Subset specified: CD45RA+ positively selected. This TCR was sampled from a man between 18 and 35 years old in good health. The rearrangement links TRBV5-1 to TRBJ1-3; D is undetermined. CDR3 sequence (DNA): TGCGCCAGCAAGCCGTCCGGAGGAAACACCATATATTTT. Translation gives CASKPSGGNTIYF. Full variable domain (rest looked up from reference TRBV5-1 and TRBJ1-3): KAGVTQTPRYLIKTRGQQVTLSCSPISGHRSVSWYQQTPGQGLQFLFEYFSETQRNKGNFPGRFSGRQFSNSRSEMNVSTLELGDSALYLCASKPSGGNTIYFGEGSWLTVV.